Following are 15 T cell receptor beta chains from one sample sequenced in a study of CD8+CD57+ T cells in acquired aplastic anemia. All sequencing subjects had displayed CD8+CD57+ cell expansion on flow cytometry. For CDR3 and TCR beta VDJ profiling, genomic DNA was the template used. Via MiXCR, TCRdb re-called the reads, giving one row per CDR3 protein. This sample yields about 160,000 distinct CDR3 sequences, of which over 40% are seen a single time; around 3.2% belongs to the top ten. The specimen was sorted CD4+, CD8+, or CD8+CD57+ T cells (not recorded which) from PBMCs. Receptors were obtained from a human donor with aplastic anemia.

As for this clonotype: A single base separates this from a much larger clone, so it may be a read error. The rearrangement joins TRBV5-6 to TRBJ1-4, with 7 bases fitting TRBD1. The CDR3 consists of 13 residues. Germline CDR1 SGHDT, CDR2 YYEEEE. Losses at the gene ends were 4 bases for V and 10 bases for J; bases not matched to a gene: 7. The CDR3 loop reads CASSRGRWGKLFF. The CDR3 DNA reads TGTGCCAGCAGCAGGGGGCGCTGGGGAAAACTGTTTTTT.

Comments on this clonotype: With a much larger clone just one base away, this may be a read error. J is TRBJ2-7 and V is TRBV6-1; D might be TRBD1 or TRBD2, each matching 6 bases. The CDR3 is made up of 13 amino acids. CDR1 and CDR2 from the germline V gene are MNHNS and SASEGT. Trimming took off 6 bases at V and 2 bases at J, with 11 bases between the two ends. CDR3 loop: CASSKGGAYEQYV. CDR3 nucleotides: TGTGCCAGCAGCAAGGGGGGAGCCTACGAGCAGTACGTC.

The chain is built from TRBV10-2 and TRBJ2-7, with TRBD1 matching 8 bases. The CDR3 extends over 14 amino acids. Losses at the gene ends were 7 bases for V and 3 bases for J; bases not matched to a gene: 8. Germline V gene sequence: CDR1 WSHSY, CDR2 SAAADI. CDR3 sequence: CASNTGQGFYEQYV. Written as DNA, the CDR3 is TGCGCCAGCAACACTGGACAGGGTTTCTACGAGCAGTACGTC.

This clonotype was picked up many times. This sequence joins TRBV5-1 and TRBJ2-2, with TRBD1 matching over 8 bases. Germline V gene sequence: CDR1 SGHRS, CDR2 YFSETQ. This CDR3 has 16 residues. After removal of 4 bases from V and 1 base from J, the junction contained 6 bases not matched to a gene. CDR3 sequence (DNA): TGCGCCAGCAGCCCCGGACAGGGTTTGAACACCGGGGAGCTGTTTTTT. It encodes CASSPGQGLNTGELFF.

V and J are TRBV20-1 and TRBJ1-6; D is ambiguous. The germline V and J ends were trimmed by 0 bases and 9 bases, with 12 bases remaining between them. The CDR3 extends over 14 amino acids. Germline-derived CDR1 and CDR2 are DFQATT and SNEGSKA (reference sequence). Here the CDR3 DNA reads TGCAGTGCTAGAGATGATCGGGGAAGTTCACCCCTCCACTTT. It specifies CSARDDRGSSPLHF.

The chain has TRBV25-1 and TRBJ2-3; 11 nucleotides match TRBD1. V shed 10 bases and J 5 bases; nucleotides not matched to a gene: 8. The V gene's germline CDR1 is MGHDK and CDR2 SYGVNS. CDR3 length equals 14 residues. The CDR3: CATLDRGLGDTQYF. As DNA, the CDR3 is TGTGCCACCCTGGACAGGGGGCTTGGAGATACGCAGTATTTT.

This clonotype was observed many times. The CDR3: CSSREGWKDEQYF. CDR3 nucleotide sequence: TGCAGCTCCAGGGAGGGGTGGAAGGACGAGCAGTACTTC. The chain joins TRBV29-1 to TRBJ2-7; TRBD2 matches 7 bases. The V segment lost 8 bases and the J segment 5 bases; nucleotides outside the gene matches: 12. The CDR3 has 13 residues. Germline V CDR1 and CDR2: SQVTM, ANQGSEA.

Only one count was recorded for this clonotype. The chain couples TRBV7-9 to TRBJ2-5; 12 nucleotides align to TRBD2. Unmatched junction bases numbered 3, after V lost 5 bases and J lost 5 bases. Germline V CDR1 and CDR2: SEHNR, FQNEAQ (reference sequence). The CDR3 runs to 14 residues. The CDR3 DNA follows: TGTGCCAGCAGCCAGACTAGCGGGGGTGAGACCCAGTACTTC. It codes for CASSQTSGGETQYF.

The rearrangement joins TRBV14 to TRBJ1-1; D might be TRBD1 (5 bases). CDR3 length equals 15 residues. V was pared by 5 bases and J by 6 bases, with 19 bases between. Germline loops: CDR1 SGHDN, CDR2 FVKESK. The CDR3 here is CASSAQTGGNAEAFF. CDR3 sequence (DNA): TGTGCCAGCAGCGCTCAAACGGGGGGAAACGCTGAAGCTTTCTTT.

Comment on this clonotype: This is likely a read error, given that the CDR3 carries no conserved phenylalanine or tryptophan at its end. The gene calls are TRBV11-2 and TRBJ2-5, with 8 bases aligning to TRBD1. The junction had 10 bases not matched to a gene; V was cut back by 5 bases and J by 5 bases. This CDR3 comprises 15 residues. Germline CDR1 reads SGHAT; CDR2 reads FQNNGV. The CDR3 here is CASSPQGAFKETQYL. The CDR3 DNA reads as TGTGCCAGCAGCCCGCAGGGGGCATTTAAGGAGACCCAGTACTTA.

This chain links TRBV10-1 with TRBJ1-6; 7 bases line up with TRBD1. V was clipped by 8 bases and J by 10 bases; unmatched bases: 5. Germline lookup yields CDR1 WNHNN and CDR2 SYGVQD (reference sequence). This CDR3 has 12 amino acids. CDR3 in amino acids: CASGDSRSPLHF. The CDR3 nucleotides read TGCGCCAGCGGGGACAGTCGATCACCCCTCCACTTT.

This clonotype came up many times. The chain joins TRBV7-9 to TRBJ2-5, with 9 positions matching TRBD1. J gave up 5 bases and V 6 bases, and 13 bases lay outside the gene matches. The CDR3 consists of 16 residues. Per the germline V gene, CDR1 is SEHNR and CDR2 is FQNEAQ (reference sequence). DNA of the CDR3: TGTGCCAGCAGACCTACAGGGGGCCCATTGAGGGAGACCCAGTACTTC. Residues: CASRPTGGPLRETQYF.

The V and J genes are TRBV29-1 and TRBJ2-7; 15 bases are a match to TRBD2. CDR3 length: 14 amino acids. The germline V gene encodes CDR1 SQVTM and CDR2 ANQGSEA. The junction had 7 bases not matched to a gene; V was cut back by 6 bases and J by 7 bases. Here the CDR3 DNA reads TGCAGCGTCAGGACTAGCGGGGGGGCGTATGAGCAGTACTTC. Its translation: CSVRTSGGAYEQYF.

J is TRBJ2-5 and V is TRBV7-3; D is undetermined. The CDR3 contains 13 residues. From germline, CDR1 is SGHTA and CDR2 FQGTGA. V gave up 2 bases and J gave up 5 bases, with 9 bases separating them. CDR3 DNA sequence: TGTGCCAGCAGCTTAGATTTGGGGGAGACCCAGTACTTC. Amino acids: CASSLDLGETQYF. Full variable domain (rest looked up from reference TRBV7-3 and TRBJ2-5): GAGVSQTPSNKVTEKGKYVELRCDPISGHTALYWYRQSLGQGPEFLIYFQGTGAADDSGLPNDRFFAVRPEGSVSTLKIQRTERGDSAVYLCASSLDLGETQYFGPGTRLLVL.

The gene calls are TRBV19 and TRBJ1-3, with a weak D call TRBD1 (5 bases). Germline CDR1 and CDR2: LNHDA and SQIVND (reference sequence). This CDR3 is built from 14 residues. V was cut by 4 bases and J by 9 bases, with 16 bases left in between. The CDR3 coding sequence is TGTGCCAGTAGTACGGGACCGTCACTTGGCACCATATATTTT. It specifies CASSTGPSLGTIYF.